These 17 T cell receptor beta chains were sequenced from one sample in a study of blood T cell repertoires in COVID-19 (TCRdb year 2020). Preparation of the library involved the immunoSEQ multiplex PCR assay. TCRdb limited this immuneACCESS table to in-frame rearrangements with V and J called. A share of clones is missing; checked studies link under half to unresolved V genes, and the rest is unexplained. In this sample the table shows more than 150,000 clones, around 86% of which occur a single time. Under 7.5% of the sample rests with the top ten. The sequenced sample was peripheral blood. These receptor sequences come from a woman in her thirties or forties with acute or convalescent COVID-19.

The CDR3 sequence: CASSALAADTQYF. As DNA, the CDR3 is TGTGCCAGCAGTGCGCTAGCGGCAGATACGCAGTATTTT. V gene TRBV2 combines with J gene TRBJ2-3, with 7 nucleotides matching TRBD2. Germline values: CDR1 SNHLY, CDR2 FYNNEI. The CDR3 length is 13 residues. V was clipped by 4 bases and J by 4 bases; unmatched bases: 2.

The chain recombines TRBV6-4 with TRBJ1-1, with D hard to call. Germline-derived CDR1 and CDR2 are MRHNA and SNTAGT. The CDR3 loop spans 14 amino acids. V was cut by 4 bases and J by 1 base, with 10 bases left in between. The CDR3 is CASSVLPGNTEAFF. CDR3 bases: TGTGCCAGCAGTGTTCTACCAGGGAACACTGAAGCTTTCTTT.

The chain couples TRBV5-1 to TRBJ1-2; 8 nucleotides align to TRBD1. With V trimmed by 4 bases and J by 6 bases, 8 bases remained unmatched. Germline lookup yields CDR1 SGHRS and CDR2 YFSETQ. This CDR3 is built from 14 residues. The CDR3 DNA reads TGCGCCAGCAGCCCGCGGGACAGGCGGAATGGCTACACCTTC. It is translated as CASSPRDRRNGYTF.

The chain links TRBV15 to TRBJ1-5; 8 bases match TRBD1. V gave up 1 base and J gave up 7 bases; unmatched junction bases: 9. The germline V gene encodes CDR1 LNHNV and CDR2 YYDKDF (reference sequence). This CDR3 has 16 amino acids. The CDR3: CATSRVQGANFQPQHF. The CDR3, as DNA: TGTGCCACCAGCAGAGTCCAGGGGGCGAATTTCCAGCCCCAGCATTTT.

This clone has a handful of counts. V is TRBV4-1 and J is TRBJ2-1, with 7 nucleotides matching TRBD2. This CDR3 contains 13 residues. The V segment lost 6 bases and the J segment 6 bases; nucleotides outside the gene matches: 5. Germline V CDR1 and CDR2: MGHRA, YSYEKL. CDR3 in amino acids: CASRKSGGNEQFF. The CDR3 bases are TGCGCCAGCAGAAAATCGGGGGGCAATGAGCAGTTCTTC.

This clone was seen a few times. CDR3 protein: CASRPLHSGPNTDTQYF. The CDR3 nucleotides read TGTGCCAGCAGGCCACTACACAGCGGCCCCAACACAGATACGCAGTATTTT. The J gene is TRBJ2-3, the V gene TRBV4-2, with a weak D call TRBD2 (5 bases). Trimming stripped 6 bases from V and 2 bases from J, with 21 bases between. The V gene's germline CDR1 is LGHNA and CDR2 YNFKEQ. This CDR3 has 17 amino acids.

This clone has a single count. The CDR3 DNA reads TGTGCCAGTAGTCGCCGGACTAGCGGGAGGGCTATGGATACGCAGTATTTT. Its translation: CASSRRTSGRAMDTQYF. The rearrangement links TRBV19 to TRBJ2-3; 15 bases agree with TRBD2. The length of the CDR3 is 17 residues. Trimming took 5 bases from V and 6 from J; bases not matched to a gene: 9. Germline V gives CDR1 LNHDA, CDR2 SQIVND (reference sequence).

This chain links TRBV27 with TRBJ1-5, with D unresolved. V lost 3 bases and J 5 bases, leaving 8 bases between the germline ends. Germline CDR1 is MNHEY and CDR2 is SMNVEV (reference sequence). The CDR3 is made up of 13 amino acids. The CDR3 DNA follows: TGTGCCAGCAGTTTGACCGGGTATCAGCCCCAGCATTTT. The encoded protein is CASSLTGYQPQHF.

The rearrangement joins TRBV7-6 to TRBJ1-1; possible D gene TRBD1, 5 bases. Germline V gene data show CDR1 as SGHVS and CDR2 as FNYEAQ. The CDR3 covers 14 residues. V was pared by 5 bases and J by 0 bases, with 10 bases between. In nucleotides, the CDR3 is TGTGCCAGCAGCGTGACAGCCGTGAACACTGAAGCTTTCTTT. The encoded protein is CASSVTAVNTEAFF.

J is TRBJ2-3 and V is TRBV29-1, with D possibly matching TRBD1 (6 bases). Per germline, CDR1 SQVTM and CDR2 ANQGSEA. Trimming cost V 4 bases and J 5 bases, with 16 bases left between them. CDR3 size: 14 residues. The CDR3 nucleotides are TGCAGCGTTGTAAAGCAGGGGAAGGAAGATACGCAGTATTTT. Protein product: CSVVKQGKEDTQYF.

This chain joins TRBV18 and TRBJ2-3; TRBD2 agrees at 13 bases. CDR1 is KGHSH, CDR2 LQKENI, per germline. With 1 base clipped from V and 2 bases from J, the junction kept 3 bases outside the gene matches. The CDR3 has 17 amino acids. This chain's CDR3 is CASSPQGLAGNTDTQYF. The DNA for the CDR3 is TGTGCCAGCTCACCACAGGGACTAGCGGGGAACACAGATACGCAGTATTTT.

This CDR3 reads CASSLVGGEQFF. The CDR3 nucleotides read TGTGCCAGCAGCTTAGTGGGCGGGGAGCAGTTCTTC. The gene calls are TRBV11-2 and TRBJ2-1, with D perhaps TRBD2 (5 bases). The CDR3 is 12 residues long. V lost 1 base and J 10 bases, leaving 8 bases between the germline ends. Looked up from germline, CDR1 is SGHAT and CDR2 is FQNNGV.

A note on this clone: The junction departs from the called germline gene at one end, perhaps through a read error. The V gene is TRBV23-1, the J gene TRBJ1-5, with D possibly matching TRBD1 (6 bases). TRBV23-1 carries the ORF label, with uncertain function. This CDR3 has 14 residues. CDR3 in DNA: TGCGCCAGCAGTCAATCGACAGGCAACCAGCCCCAGCATTTT. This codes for CASSQSTGNQPQHF.

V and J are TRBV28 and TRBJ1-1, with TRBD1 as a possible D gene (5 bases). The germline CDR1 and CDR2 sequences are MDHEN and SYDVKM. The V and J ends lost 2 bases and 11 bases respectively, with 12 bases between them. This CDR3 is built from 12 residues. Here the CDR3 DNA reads TGTGCCAGCAGTTTAGGGGCCCATGAGGCTTTCTTT. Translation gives CASSLGAHEAFF.

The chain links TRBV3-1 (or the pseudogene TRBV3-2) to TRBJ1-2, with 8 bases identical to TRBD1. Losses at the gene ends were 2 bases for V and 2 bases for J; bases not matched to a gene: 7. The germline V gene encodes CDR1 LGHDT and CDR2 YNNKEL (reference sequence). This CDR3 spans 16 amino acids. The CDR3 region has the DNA TGTGCCAGCAGCCAATTCGGACAGGGTCTGAACTATGGCTACACCTTC. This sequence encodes CASSQFGQGLNYGYTF.

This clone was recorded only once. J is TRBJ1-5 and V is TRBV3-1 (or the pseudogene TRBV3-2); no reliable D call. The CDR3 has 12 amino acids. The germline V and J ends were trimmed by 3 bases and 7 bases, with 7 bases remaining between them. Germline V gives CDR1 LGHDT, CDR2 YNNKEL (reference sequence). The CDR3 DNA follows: TGTGCCAGCAGCCAGGCGGGGCAGCCCCAGCATTTT. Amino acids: CASSQAGQPQHF.

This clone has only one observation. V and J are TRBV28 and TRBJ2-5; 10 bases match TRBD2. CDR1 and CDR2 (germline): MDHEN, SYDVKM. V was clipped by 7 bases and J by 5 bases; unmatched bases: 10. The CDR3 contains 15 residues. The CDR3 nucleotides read TGTGCCAGCACTGGAGCGGGGGGGCCCCGTGAGACCCAGTACTTC. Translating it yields CASTGAGGPRETQYF.